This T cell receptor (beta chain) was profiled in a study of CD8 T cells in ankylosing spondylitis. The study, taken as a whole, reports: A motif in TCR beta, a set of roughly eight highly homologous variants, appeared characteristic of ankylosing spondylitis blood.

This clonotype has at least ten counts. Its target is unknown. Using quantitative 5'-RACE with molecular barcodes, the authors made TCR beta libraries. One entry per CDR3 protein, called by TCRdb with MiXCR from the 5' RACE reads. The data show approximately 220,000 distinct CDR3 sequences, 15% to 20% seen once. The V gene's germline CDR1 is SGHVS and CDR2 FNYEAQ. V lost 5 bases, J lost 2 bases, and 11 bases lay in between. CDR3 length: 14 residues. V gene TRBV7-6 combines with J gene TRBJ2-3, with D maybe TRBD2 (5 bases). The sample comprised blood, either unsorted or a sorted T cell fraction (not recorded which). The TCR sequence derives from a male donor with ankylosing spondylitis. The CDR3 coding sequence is TGTGCCAGCAGCCCCGGACTGAACACAGATACGCAGTATTTT. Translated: CASSPGLNTDTQYF.